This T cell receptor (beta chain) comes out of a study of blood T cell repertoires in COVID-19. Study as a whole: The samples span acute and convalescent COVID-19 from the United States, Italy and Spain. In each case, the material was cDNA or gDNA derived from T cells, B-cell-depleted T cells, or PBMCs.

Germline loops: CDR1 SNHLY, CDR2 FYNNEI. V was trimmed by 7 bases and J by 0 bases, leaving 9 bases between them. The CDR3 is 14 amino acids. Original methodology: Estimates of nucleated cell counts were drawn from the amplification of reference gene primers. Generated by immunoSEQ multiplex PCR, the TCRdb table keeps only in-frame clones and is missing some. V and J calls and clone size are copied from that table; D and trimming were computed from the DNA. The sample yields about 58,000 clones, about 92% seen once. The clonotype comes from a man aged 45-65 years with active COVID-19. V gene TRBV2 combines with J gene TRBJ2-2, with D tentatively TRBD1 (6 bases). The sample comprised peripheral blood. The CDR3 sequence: CASKRTANTGELFF. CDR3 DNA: TGTGCCAGCAAACGGACAGCGAACACCGGGGAGCTGTTTTTT.